This T cell receptor beta chain comes out of a study of T-cell memory formation after mild COVID-19. About the research overall: For the most part, TCR clusters were specific to one donor.

V shed 4 bases and J 4 bases; nucleotides not matched to a gene: 8. The CDR3 runs 15 residues. CDR1 LGHNA and CDR2 YSLEER come from the germline V gene. MiXCR, applied by TCRdb to the 5' RACE reads, yields one record per CDR3 protein. The table lists roughly 370,000 distinct CDR3 sequences, around a sixth of them singletons. The sequenced material came from PBMCs or a T cell subset sorted from them (not recorded which). This TCR came from a man aged 18 to 29 who had mild COVID-19 (a few samples of this study predate the infection). Cell type and time point are not known. This chain connects TRBV4-3 to TRBJ2-7, with 9 bases that match TRBD1. In DNA, the CDR3 is TGCGCCAGCAGCCCCGGGACAGGGATTCAATACGAGCAGTACTTC. It specifies CASSPGTGIQYEQYF.